A selection of T cell receptor beta chains follows, all from one sample in a study of blood T cells in healthy people across ages. MiXCR, run by TCRdb on the 5' RACE reads, gives a single entry per CDR3 protein. Seen here are about 640,000 distinct CDR3 sequences, less than 35% observed once, and the top ten hold less than 20%. Sequencing was carried out using blood. The origin of the receptors is a woman older than 75 in good health. Both conserved end residues are part of each CDR3. Fields, in order: J gene, V gene, D gene, clone size, CDR3 protein, CDR3 DNA. D genes are given only for firm matches. A row's size may be missing; if present it is once, few, many or a size class.

j_call: TRBJ2-1
v_call: TRBV7-2
d_call: TRBD2
clone_size: many
cdr3_aa: CASSHSGGYDNEQFF
cdr3_nt: TGTGCCAGCAGCCATAGCGGGGGCTACGACAATGAGCAGTTCTTC

j_call: TRBJ2-3
v_call: TRBV25-1
d_call: .
clone_size: many
cdr3_aa: CASSLWGRVTDTQYF
cdr3_nt: TGTGCCAGCAGTCTGTGGGGAAGGGTCACAGATACGCAGTATTTT

j_call: TRBJ2-7
v_call: TRBV20-1
d_call: .
clone_size: few
cdr3_aa: CSTQGHSYEQYF
cdr3_nt: TGCAGCACCCAGGGGCACTCCTACGAGCAGTACTTC

j_call: TRBJ2-5
v_call: TRBV7-3
d_call: .
clone_size: .
cdr3_aa: CASSFNLGETQYF
cdr3_nt: TGTGCCAGCAGCTTTAATCTAGGAGAGACCCAGTACTTC

j_call: TRBJ1-2
v_call: TRBV5-1
d_call: .
clone_size: many
cdr3_aa: CASSLETAYGYTF
cdr3_nt: TGCGCCAGCAGCTTGGAGACGGCATATGGCTACACCTTC

j_call: TRBJ2-1
v_call: TRBV4-1
d_call: .
clone_size: many
cdr3_aa: CASSRASDSVGSYNEQFF
cdr3_nt: TGCGCCAGCAGTCGGGCTAGCGACTCCGTCGGATCCTACAATGAGCAGTTCTTC

j_call: TRBJ2-2
v_call: TRBV5-4
d_call: TRBD1
clone_size: .
cdr3_aa: CASSTQQGADTGELFF
cdr3_nt: TGTGCCAGCAGCACCCAACAGGGGGCTGACACCGGGGAGCTGTTTTTT

j_call: TRBJ2-1
v_call: TRBV7-2
d_call: .
clone_size: many
cdr3_aa: CASSLASVGGEQFF
cdr3_nt: TGTGCCAGCAGCTTAGCAAGCGTTGGCGGTGAGCAGTTCTTC

j_call: TRBJ1-2
v_call: TRBV7-2
d_call: .
clone_size: few
cdr3_aa: CASSLTRVPLNGYTF
cdr3_nt: TGTGCCAGCAGCTTAACCAGGGTCCCCCTTAATGGCTACACCTTC

j_call: TRBJ2-3
v_call: TRBV7-9
d_call: .
clone_size: many
cdr3_aa: CASSLGILTVGITDTQYF
cdr3_nt: TGTGCCAGCAGCTTAGGGATTCTTACGGTCGGGATTACAGATACGCAGTATTTT

j_call: TRBJ2-3
v_call: TRBV7-2
d_call: TRBD1
clone_size: many
cdr3_aa: CASSSLRAAGGTDTQYF
cdr3_nt: TGTGCCAGCAGCTCTCTCAGGGCGGCAGGGGGAACAGATACGCAGTATTTT

j_call: TRBJ2-1
v_call: TRBV5-1
d_call: TRBD2
clone_size: .
cdr3_aa: CASSPGTSGARLTEQFF
cdr3_nt: TGCGCCAGCAGCCCCGGGACTAGCGGGGCGCGGTTGACTGAGCAGTTCTTC

j_call: TRBJ1-5
v_call: TRBV2
d_call: .
clone_size: few
cdr3_aa: CASSESRNQPQHF
cdr3_nt: TGTGCCAGCAGTGAAAGTCGCAATCAGCCCCAGCATTTT

j_call: TRBJ2-1
v_call: TRBV30
d_call: .
clone_size: many
cdr3_aa: CAWSAYTHNEQFF
cdr3_nt: TGTGCCTGGAGTGCCTATACTCACAATGAGCAGTTCTTC

j_call: TRBJ1-5
v_call: TRBV4-2
d_call: .
clone_size: .
cdr3_aa: CASSQVADAFDQPQHF
cdr3_nt: TGTGCCAGCAGCCAAGTGGCAGACGCCTTTGATCAGCCCCAGCATTTT

j_call: TRBJ2-5
v_call: TRBV7-9
d_call: .
clone_size: .
cdr3_aa: CASSLVGLEETQYF
cdr3_nt: TGTGCCAGCAGCTTAGTAGGGCTAGAAGAGACCCAGTACTTC

j_call: TRBJ2-4
v_call: TRBV15
d_call: TRBD1
clone_size: many
cdr3_aa: CATTLSGTGIRGDQNIQYF
cdr3_nt: TGTGCCACCACGTTATCCGGGACAGGGATTCGTGGGGACCAAAACATTCAGTACTTC

j_call: TRBJ2-5
v_call: TRBV12-3/TRBV12-4
d_call: TRBD1
clone_size: .
cdr3_aa: CASSLTGGRKETQYF
cdr3_nt: TGTGCCAGCAGTTTGACAGGGGGTCGAAAAGAGACCCAGTACTTC

j_call: TRBJ2-7
v_call: TRBV5-1
d_call: TRBD2
clone_size: .
cdr3_aa: CASSSQLAGGYEQYF
cdr3_nt: TGCGCCAGCAGCTCACAACTAGCGGGAGGGTACGAGCAGTACTTC

j_call: TRBJ1-1
v_call: TRBV12-3/TRBV12-4
d_call: .
clone_size: few
cdr3_aa: CASSQRGELTEAFF
cdr3_nt: TGTGCCAGCAGTCAAAGGGGGGAGTTAACTGAAGCTTTCTTT

j_call: TRBJ1-2
v_call: TRBV9
d_call: .
clone_size: many
cdr3_aa: CASSVGRTDNGYTF
cdr3_nt: TGTGCCAGCAGCGTAGGGCGGACAGATAATGGCTACACCTTC

j_call: TRBJ2-5
v_call: TRBV29-1
d_call: TRBD2
clone_size: few
cdr3_aa: CSVGRGGRKWETQYF
cdr3_nt: TGCAGCGTTGGGCGGGGGGGCCGGAAATGGGAGACCCAGTACTTC

j_call: TRBJ1-1
v_call: TRBV12-3/TRBV12-4
d_call: TRBD1
clone_size: .
cdr3_aa: CASSPQGARKRAFF
cdr3_nt: TGTGCCAGCAGTCCTCAGGGGGCGCGTAAGCGGGCTTTCTTT

j_call: TRBJ2-3
v_call: TRBV20-1
d_call: .
clone_size: many
cdr3_aa: CSADHPGADTQYF
cdr3_nt: TGCAGTGCGGACCACCCCGGGGCAGATACGCAGTATTTT